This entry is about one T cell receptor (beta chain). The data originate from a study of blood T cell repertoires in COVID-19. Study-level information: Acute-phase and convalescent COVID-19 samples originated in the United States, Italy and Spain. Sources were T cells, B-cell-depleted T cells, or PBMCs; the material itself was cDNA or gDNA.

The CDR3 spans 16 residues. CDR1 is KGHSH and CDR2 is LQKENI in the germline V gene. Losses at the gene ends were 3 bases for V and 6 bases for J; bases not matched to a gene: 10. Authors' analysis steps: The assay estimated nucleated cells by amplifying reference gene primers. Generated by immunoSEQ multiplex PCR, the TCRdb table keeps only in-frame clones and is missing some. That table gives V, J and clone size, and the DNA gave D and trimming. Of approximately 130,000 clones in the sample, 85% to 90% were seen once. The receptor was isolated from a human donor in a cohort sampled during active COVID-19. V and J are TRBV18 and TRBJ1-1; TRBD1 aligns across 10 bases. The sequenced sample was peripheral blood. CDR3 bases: TGTGCCAGCTCACCTAACCCAACCGGGACAGGGGCTGAAGCTTTCTTT. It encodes CASSPNPTGTGAEAFF.